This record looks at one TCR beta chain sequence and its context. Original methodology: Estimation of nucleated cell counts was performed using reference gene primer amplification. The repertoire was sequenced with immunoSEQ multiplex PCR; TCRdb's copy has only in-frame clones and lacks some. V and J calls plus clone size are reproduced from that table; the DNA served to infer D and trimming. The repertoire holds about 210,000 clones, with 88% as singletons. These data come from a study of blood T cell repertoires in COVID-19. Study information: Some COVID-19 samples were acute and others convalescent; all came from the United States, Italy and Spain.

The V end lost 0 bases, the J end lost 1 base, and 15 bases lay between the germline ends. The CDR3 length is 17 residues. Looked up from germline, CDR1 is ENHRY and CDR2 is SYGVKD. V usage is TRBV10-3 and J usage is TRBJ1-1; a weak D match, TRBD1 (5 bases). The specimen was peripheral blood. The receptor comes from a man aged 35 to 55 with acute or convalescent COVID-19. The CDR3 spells CAISESNGAGENTEAFF. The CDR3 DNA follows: TGTGCCATCAGTGAGTCGAATGGGGCTGGGGAGAACACTGAAGCTTTCTTT.